What follows are 7 T cell receptor beta chains derived from one specimen sequenced in a study of CD8 T cells in Susac syndrome. With random hexamers, 0.5 to 1 ug RNA was reverse transcribed. TCRdb processed the immunoSEQ multiplex PCR reads anew with MiXCR; each CDR3 protein has one entry. The data hold some 150,000 distinct CDR3 sequences, with more than 90% observed a single time. Sequenced sample: CD4+ T cells from PBMCs. Source of these receptors: a human donor with Susac syndrome.

This clonotype was counted once. This rearrangement joins TRBV20-1 to TRBJ1-5, with D maybe TRBD1 (5 bases). The CDR3 has 12 amino acids. V dropped 6 bases and J dropped 2 bases, with 8 bases sitting between them. CDR1 and CDR2 from the germline V gene are DFQATT and SNEGSKA (reference sequence). CDR3 nucleotides: TGCAGTGCGGGGGAGGGCAATCAGCCCCAGCATTTT. Translating gives CSAGEGNQPQHF.

The chain couples TRBV14 to TRBJ2-1; 7 positions match TRBD1. Germline CDR1 is SGHDN and CDR2 is FVKESK. The J segment lost 0 bases and the V segment lost 5 bases, leaving 10 bases of the junction unmatched. The CDR3 totals 17 residues. CDR3 amino acids: CASSFEDRFSSYNEQFF. The CDR3 bases are TGTGCCAGCAGCTTCGAGGACAGGTTCAGCTCCTACAATGAGCAGTTCTTC.

V gene TRBV4-1 combines with J gene TRBJ1-4; D not resolved. The germline V gene has CDR1 MGHRA and CDR2 YSYEKL. This CDR3 is 16 amino acids long. The V and J ends lost 0 bases and 5 bases respectively, with 13 bases between them. The CDR3 coding sequence is TGCGCCAGCAGCCAAGAAAGGGTATCCCTGAATGAAAAACTGTTTTTT. Amino acid sequence: CASSQERVSLNEKLFF.

The J gene is TRBJ2-6, the V gene TRBV3-1; a possible D gene is TRBD2 (7 bases). The germline CDR1 and CDR2 sequences are LGHDT and YNNKEL (reference sequence). The CDR3 is made up of 14 amino acids. V was cut by 0 bases and J by 11 bases, with 11 bases left in between. CDR3 sequence: CASSQDWGGYVLTF. In DNA form, the CDR3 reads TGTGCCAGCAGCCAAGACTGGGGGGGCTACGTCCTGACTTTC.

This clonotype was observed a single time. The J gene is TRBJ2-7, the V gene TRBV15; maybe TRBD2 (5 bases). Germline assignment: CDR1 LNHNV and CDR2 YYDKDF (reference sequence). Trimming took off 5 bases at V and 6 bases at J, with 8 bases between the two ends. The CDR3 consists of 11 residues. CDR3 DNA sequence: TGTGCCACCAGCCTAGGGAGCGAGCAGTACTTC. It yields the protein CATSLGSEQYF.

The J gene is TRBJ2-3, the V gene TRBV9; D ambiguous. The V end lost 3 bases, the J end lost 3 bases, and 17 bases lay between the germline ends. This CDR3 is 16 amino acids long. CDR1 is SGDLS and CDR2 is YYNGEE in the germline V gene. CDR3 DNA sequence: TGTGCCAGCAGCGCCACCGGCAAATCGTGGACAGATACGCAGTATTTT. Translating gives CASSATGKSWTDTQYF.

This chain connects TRBV12-3 or TRBV12-4 to TRBJ1-5; D is ambiguous. Trimming left V 3 bases short and J 9 bases short, with 15 bases between. This CDR3 comprises 14 residues. The CDR3 bases are TGTGCCAGCAGTTTCCTTGACCCATCTATGCCCCAGCATTTT. Protein product: CASSFLDPSMPQHF.